This record covers a single T cell receptor beta chain. Its target antigen remains unknown. No base quality values were provided; no much bigger clone lies one nucleotide off. The data were obtained in a study of cytomegalovirus exposure and HLA in healthy donors (dated by TCRdb to about 2017). With regard to the full study: In an earlier analysis of 587 of the donors, 250 to 300 Gb of sequence data and some 120 million unique TCR beta sequences from approximately 180 million T cells were reported. To predict cytomegalovirus infection status, the study brought together high-throughput TCR immunosequencing, statistical association of individual TCRs with disease status, and machine learning. The number of typed donors differed by locus: about 620-640 for A, B, C, DRB1 and DQB1; 500 to 550 for DQA1; approximately 610 for DPA1; and around 470 for DPB1. Four to six DR-DQ haplotypes were handled as single units for association and clustering, since linkage in the cohort was strong. In addition to the first cohort of several hundred subjects, a separate validation cohort of 120 different subjects was used. Rather than using new phenotypic data, the later analysis identified candidate immune exposures from TCR beta sequences and from how often those sequences occurred across donors. The aim of the study was to test whether cataloging public T cell receptors could identify signatures of past pathogen exposure. An earlier analysis of 587 of the donors used high-throughput TCR beta sequencing to judge whether each TCR beta V gene segment behaved as functional or pseudogenic. HLA typing covered class I and class II loci at four-digit resolution. The study used immunosequencing to profile the T cell repertoires of about 670 subjects and linked those repertoires to cytomegalovirus serostatus. All discovery cohort repertoires had been generated on a single sequencing platform. Of the 398 genotyped donors, more than 75% were placed in the genetic ancestry cluster associated with self-reported Caucasian donors. Across around 400 genotyped donors of the cohort, an average of approximately 240,000 unique TCR beta nucleotide sequences per donor were sequenced, and roughly a sixth of those sequences were non-productive. A later analysis re-analyzed previously published TCR beta repertoires from roughly 600 donors and added high-resolution HLA genotyping to study TCR occurrence patterns. An early release covering roughly 580 HLA-typed donors comprised around 300 gigabases of sequencing data and around 80 million unique TCR sequences. A later genetic analysis took genome-wide SNP genotypes for about 65% of the 666 donors and used that subset as a discovery cohort. Alongside the repertoire data, information on donor age, sex, ethnicity and CMV serostatus was compiled.

The CDR3 runs 15 residues from the cysteine to the phenylalanine. Just the 45-base CDR3 DNA is kept, in frame starting at base 1. At the junction V is shortened by 5 bases and J by 1 base, with 14 bases in between. Sequences SGHTA (CDR1) and FQGNSA (CDR2) are obtained from the germline V gene. What the authors observed across the whole study: An earlier analysis of around 540 of the donors showed that most TCR beta V segments appeared in productive rearrangements either about 87% or about 30% of the time, which broadly matched IMGT annotations. An association between a missense DCLRE1C variant and V-gene and J-gene trimming of TCR beta chains was found in a later genetic analysis and replicated in an independent cohort. A later analysis reported that several top co-occurrence clusters appeared linked to parvovirus B19, influenza, CMV and Epstein-Barr virus. In vitro tests confirmed that a few of the cytomegalovirus-associated TCR beta chains recognize cytomegalovirus antigens. In a later analysis, HLA-associated TCR beta chains showed more clonal expansion and lower generation probabilities than non-associated chains that were equally common. Assigning TCR associations to individual alleles was difficult when HLA alleles, especially DR and DQ, strongly co-occurred. HLA typing was unavailable for some donors at each locus, so association tests used only the typed subset. At a false discovery rate of 0.05, a later analysis linked some 18,000 TCR beta sequences to specific HLA alleles. The classifier was reported to diagnose cytomegalovirus status with high specificity and sensitivity in both the original cohort and the validation cohort. In a later analysis, most CMV-associated TCR beta chains were found to appear HLA-restricted, with HLA associations seemingly driven largely by CMV exposure. A later genetic analysis reported fewer N-insertions in productive TCRs among donors in an Asian-associated ancestry cluster than the roughly 700-donor mean. Across donors, most TCR sequences were observed very rarely, whereas some public TCRs were present in many individuals. The only immune exposure information available for the cohort was CMV serostatus. The cohort was sequenced for TCR beta chains only, and without alpha or paired-chain data the features that could be detected were limited. The authors suggested that the approach could potentially be generalized to other disease states and immunological phenotypes. A group of highly shared sequence variants was considered likely to be a technical artifact of the sequencing pipeline. Approximately 18 rarely observed V segments, including chromosome 9 orphons, were excluded from the earlier analysis of a few hundred of the donors because counts were too low. A total of fewer than 200 TCR beta chains were listed by the study as associated with cytomegalovirus. Because the 87-base-pair reads could not distinguish some IMGT-functional V segments, including TRBV6-2 and TRBV6-3, those segments were excluded. Linkage disequilibrium might explain the correlated functional status among segregating V segments, but an unknown experimental factor could not be ruled out. A later analysis found that TCR association rates varied across HLA loci, with DRB1 alleles showing the most associated TCRs and HLA-C alleles the fewest. The presence/absence analyses assumed that sequencing depth was roughly uniform across donors, and that assumption may not be true. A further reported finding was that TCR beta sequences accurately predicted the HLA-A and HLA-B alleles for most subjects in the first cohort.

The cohort comprised around 690 healthy bone marrow donors. At the time of sampling, all cohort members were nominally healthy, though unrecorded immune exposures were likely present. The donor was CMV seropositive and was included in the group of 290 or so seropositive cohort members. A peripheral blood sample was collected from each donor, and TCR beta sequencing was performed on peripheral blood mononuclear cells. The Qiagen DNeasy Blood Extraction Kit was used to extract genomic DNA from the blood cell samples. Libraries were made using the immunoSEQ multiplex PCR assay. For the multiplex PCR, a mixture combining 60 forward primers for TCR Vbeta segments and 13 reverse primers for TCR Jbeta segments was used. The CDR3 region of rearranged TCR beta genes was amplified from genomic DNA with a multiplex PCR assay. The Illumina HiSeq System was used to sequence the amplified TCR beta libraries as 87-base-pair reads. Concerning the study's data processing: A later analysis tallied around 87 million unique TCR beta chains across the 666 repertoires, and approximately 11 million of those chains were shared by two or more donors. To remove PCR and sequencing errors, raw reads were error-corrected and collapsed into unique sequences using a nearest-neighbor algorithm that merged closely related sequences. CDR3 sequences were aligned to IMGT reference sequences to assign V, D and J gene segments. For a sequence to be retained, a match of at least six nucleotides was required to both a V gene segment and a J gene segment. Rearrangements were called productive when the CDR3 lacked stop codons and stayed in frame with V and J; all others were non-productive. Following IMGT convention, CDR3 was defined as the stretch from the second conserved V-encoded cysteine up to the conserved J-encoded phenylalanine. The earlier analysis of about 640 of the donors excluded any sequence lacking an unambiguous match to a single V gene segment. An earlier analysis of 587 of the donors classified V segments as functional when productive rearrangements were above 56.7% and as segregating when the standard deviation between donors was above 5%. To diagnose cytomegalovirus status from the catalog of TCR beta chain sequences, a statistical classification framework was built. A later analysis assigned V and J genes by comparing TCR nucleotide sequences with IMGT/GENE-DB human TR gene sequences. In a later analysis, CDR3 sequences and most-parsimonious VDJ recombination scenarios were assigned using the TCRdist pipeline. A later analysis defined each TCR beta chain by its CDR3 amino acid sequence plus V-gene family, and excluded reads lacking a unique V-gene family. A later analysis removed 450 to 600 highly shared, low-generation-probability nucleotide sequences to deal with suspected cross-contamination and a sequencing artifact. In a later analysis, a clonal expansion index was calculated for each public chain from normalized within-repertoire ranks of inferred template counts. A later analysis computed generation probabilities with a VDJ recombination model fitted to out-of-frame rearrangements, and checked the results against IGoR. Hypergeometric tests were used in a later analysis to score TCR-TCR, TCR-HLA and TCR-CMV co-occurrence, with a repertoire-size bias correction applied to the TCR pairs. In a later analysis, false discovery rates were estimated by permuting HLA or CMV assignments 20 times. In a later analysis, co-occurring TCRs were grouped using DBSCAN, and TCRdist sequence similarity was added for clustering within HLA-allele-positive subsets. For co-occurrence clustering, repertoires with fewer than 30,000 or more than 120,000 public chains were excluded, along with roughly 5 repertoires with anomalous nucleotide sharing. Held by TCRdb, this immuneACCESS table contains in-frame sequences only and omits some clones. Under half of the omission traces to an unresolved V gene where checked; the cause of the rest is unknown. The V and J calls and clone size come from that table; D and trimming were worked out from the DNA. The sample table lists roughly 120,000 clones, around 77% of them with a count of one. Of the sample, 9.5% to 15% is held by the ten largest clones.

The chain is encoded by TRBV7-2 joined to TRBJ2-5; TRBD2 could be the D gene, as 7 bases match. Sequencing was performed on PBMCs. The clonotype originates from a woman aged 40 to 50 in good health and CMV-seropositive. The DNA sequence is as follows: TGTGCCAGCAGCCGGGGGGCGCAGCTCCAAGAGACCCAGTACTTC. Translated, this gives CASSRGAQLQETQYF. With the rest looked up from the reference TRBV7-2 and TRBJ2-5 genes rather than sequenced, the full variable domain is GAGVSQSPSNKVTEKGKDVELRCDPISGHTALYWYRQSLGQGLEFLIYFQGNSAPDKSGLPSDRFSAERTGGSVSTLTIQRTQQEDSAVYLCASSRGAQLQETQYFGPGTRLLVL.